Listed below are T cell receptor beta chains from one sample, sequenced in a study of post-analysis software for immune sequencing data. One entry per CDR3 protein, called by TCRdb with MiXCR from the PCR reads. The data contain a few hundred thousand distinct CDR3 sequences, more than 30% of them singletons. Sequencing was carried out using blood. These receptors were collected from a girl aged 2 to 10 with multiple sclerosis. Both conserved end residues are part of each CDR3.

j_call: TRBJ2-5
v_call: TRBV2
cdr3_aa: CASSEAPGLGLAEETQYF

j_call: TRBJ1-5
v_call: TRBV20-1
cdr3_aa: CSARSGLNQPQHF

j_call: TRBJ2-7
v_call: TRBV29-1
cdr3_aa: CSVGVGQGLEQYF

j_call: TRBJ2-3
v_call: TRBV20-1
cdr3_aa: CSAKGQHTQYF

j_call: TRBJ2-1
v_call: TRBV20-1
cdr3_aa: CSTEEDSYNEQFF

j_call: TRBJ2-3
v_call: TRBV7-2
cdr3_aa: CASSLGTVTGTDTQYF

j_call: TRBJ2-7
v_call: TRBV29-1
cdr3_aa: CSVEWGGSYEQYF

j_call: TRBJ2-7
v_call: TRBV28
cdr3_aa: CASSLQGSKSYEQYF

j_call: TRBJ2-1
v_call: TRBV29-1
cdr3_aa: CSVEEDYEQFF

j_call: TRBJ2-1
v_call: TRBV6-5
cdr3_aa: CASSPLAGEQFF

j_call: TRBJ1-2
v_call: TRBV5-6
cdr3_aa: CASSLMGDGGYTF

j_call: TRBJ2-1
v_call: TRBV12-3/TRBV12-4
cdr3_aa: CASSSRLAHSYNEQFF

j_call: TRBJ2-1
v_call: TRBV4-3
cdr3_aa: CASSQDRLAERYNEQFF

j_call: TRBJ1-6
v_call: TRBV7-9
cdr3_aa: CASSLGFGVGSPLHF

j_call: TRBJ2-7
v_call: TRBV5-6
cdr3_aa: CASSLRAGLAYEQYF

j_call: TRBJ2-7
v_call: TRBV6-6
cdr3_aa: CASSYGGEVEQYF

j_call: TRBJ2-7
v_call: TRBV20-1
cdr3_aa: CSALPGLAGEVYEQYF

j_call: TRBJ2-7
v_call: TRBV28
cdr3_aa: CASSSPGLYEQYF

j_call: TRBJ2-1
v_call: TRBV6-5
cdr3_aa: CASRQGAENEQFF

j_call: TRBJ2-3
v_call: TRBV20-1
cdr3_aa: CSAREGKRYTDTQYF

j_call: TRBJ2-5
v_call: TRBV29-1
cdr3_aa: CSVEGRGRNQETQYF

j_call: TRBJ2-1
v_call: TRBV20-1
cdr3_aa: CSARGTGGGNEQFF

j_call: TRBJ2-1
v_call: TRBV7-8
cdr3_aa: CTSSLPLDRGVYNEQFF

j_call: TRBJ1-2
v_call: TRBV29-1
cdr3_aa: CSVERRTGLDYGYTF